This TCR beta chain originates from a study of cytomegalovirus exposure and HLA in healthy donors. The PCR contained 60 Vbeta and 13 Jbeta primers. The table came from immunoSEQ multiplex PCR; TCRdb's copy has only in-frame clones and leaves some out. The repertoire consists of nearly 200,000 clones, with 75% to 90% occurring once and the leading ten covering roughly 1.3%. A note on this clone: Its antigen is not identified.

Study outcomes and limitations: CMV serostatus was the sole immune exposure data available.

The CDR3 has 19 residues. CDR1 is KGHSH, CDR2 LQKENI, per germline. The junction had 10 bases not matched to a gene; V was cut back by 3 bases and J by 0 bases. The sample comprised PBMCs. This sequence was found in a young man in good health and CMV-seronegative. The chain has TRBV18 and TRBJ2-1, with TRBD2 identical over 11 bases. The CDR3, as DNA: TGTGCCAGCTCACCTACTAGCGGGGGCCATAAAAGCTCCTACAATGAGCAGTTCTTC. Translating it yields CASSPTSGGHKSSYNEQFF.